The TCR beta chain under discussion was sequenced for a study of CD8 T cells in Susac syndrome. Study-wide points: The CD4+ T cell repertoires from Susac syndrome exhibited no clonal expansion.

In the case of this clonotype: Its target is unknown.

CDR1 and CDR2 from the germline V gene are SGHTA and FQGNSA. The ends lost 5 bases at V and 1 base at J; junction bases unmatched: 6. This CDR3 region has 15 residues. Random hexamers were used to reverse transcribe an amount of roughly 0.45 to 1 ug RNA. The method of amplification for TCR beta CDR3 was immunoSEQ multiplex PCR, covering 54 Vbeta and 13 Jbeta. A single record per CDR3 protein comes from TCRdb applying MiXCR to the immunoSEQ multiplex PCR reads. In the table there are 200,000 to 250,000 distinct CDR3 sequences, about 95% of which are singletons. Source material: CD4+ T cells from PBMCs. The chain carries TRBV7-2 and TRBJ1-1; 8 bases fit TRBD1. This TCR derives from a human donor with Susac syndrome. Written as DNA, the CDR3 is TGTGCCAGCAGCGCTACAGGGGGTCAGAACACTGAAGCTTTCTTT. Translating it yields CASSATGGQNTEAFF. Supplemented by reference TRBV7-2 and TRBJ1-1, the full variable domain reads GAGVSQSPSNKVTEKGKDVELRCDPISGHTALYWYRQSLGQGLEFLIYFQGNSAPDKSGLPSDRFSAERTGGSVSTLTIQRTQQEDSAVYLCASSATGGQNTEAFFGQGTRLTVV.